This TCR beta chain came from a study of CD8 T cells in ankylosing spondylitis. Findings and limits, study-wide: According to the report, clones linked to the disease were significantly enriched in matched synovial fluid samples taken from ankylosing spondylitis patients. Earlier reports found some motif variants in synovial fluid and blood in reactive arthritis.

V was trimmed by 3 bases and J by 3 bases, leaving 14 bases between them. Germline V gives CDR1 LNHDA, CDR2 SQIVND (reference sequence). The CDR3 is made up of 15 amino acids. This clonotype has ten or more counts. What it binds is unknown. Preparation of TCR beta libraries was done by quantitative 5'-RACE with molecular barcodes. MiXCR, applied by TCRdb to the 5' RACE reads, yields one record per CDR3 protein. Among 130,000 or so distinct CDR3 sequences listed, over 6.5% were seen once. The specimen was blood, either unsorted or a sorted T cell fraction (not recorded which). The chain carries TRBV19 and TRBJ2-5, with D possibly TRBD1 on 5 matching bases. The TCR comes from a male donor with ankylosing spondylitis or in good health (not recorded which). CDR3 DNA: TGTGCCAGTAGTATCCGGCAGGGTCGGGAAGAGACCCAGTACTTC. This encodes CASSIRQGREETQYF.